These 30 T cell receptor beta chains share one sample of origin, sequenced in a study of neurological immune-mediated disorders. In TCRdb, the 5' RACE reads were re-called with MiXCR into one record per CDR3 protein. The table has roughly 21,000 distinct CDR3 sequences, over 12% seen once. The sample comprised PBMCs. The source of these receptors is a female donor with HTLV-1-associated myelopathy (HAM/TSP).

This clonotype came up many times. The chain joins TRBV20-1 to TRBJ2-3, with D possibly matching TRBD2 (6 bases). Trimming pared 6 bases from V and 4 bases from J, leaving 20 bases between. Germline CDR1 is DFQATT and CDR2 is SNEGSKA (reference sequence). CDR3 size: 15 residues. In DNA form, the CDR3 reads TGCAGTGCATCCCCCGGAGGGACCCTCCCAGATACGCAGTATTTT. It specifies CSASPGGTLPDTQYF.

This clonotype was counted at least ten times. The V and J genes are TRBV4-3 and TRBJ2-3, with D possibly TRBD2 on 6 matching bases. The CDR3 has 17 residues. V gave up 2 bases and J gave up 5 bases, with 20 bases separating them. CDR1 is LGHNA and CDR2 is YSLEER in the germline V gene. CDR3 nucleotide sequence: TGCGCCAGCAGCCAACTGAAGTACGGGACTTGGGGAGATACGCAGTATTTT. Amino acid sequence: CASSQLKYGTWGDTQYF.

This clonotype was observed many times. The chain links TRBV12-3 or TRBV12-4 to TRBJ2-3; the D gene is possibly TRBD2 (6 bases). The V gene lost 3 bases and the J gene lost 8 bases, with 9 bases spanning the gap. The CDR3 consists of 12 residues. As DNA, the CDR3 is TGTGCCAGCAGTTTTGGGGGAGGTACGCAGTATTTT. It yields the protein CASSFGGGTQYF.

This clonotype has a single count. The chain carries TRBV9 and TRBJ2-1; 7 positions match TRBD2. Trimming took 0 bases from V and 6 from J; bases not matched to a gene: 3. Germline CDR1 SGDLS, CDR2 YYNGEE. This CDR3 contains 14 residues. CDR3 nucleotide sequence: TGTGCCAGCAGCGTAGCGGGAGGAGGCAATGAGCAGTTCTTC. Translated: CASSVAGGGNEQFF. The variable domain in full, completed from reference TRBV9 and TRBJ2-1, reads DSGVTQTPKHLITATGQRVTLRCSPRSGDLSVYWYQQSLDQGLQFLIQYYNGEERAKGNILERFSAQQFPDLHSELNLSSLELGDSALYFCASSVAGGGNEQFFGPGTRLTVL.

This clonotype was counted many times. This sequence joins TRBV4-3 and TRBJ1-6; TRBD1 matches at 8 bases. This CDR3 spans 15 amino acids. CDR1 LGHNA and CDR2 YSLEER come from the germline V gene. J lost 8 bases, V lost 1 base, and 4 bases had no gene match. CDR3 sequence: CASSQGRTGYSPLHF. CDR3 sequence (DNA): TGCGCCAGCAGCCAAGGAAGGACAGGGTATTCACCCCTCCACTTT.

This clonotype was observed many times. The J gene is TRBJ2-7, the V gene TRBV4-1; 8 bases align to TRBD2. V shed 2 bases, J shed 6 bases, and the junction held 6 bases outside the gene matches. This CDR3 region has 14 residues. Germline CDR1 is MGHRA and CDR2 is YSYEKL. CDR3 in DNA: TGCGCCAGCAGCCAACAAGCGGGAGAGTTCGAGCAGTACTTC. Translated, it gives CASSQQAGEFEQYF.

This clonotype was found many times. This rearrangement joins TRBV5-1 to TRBJ2-5; weak D call: TRBD1 (6 bases). Germline V CDR1 and CDR2: SGHRS, YFSETQ. The CDR3 loop spans 12 amino acids. Trimming took off 4 bases at V and 2 bases at J, with 6 bases between the two ends. The CDR3 region is CASSGTQETQYF. For the CDR3, the DNA is TGCGCCAGCAGCGGGACACAAGAGACCCAGTACTTC.

This clonotype was seen many times. This chain links TRBV20-1 with TRBJ2-1, with 8 bases fitting TRBD2. Trimming cost V 5 bases and J 3 bases; bases outside gene matches: 9. In germline, CDR1 is DFQATT, CDR2 SNEGSKA (reference sequence). The CDR3 length is 15 residues. Written as DNA, the CDR3 is TGCAGTGCTTCCCAAGCGGGAGCGGGCTACAATGAGCAGTTCTTC. Translated: CSASQAGAGYNEQFF.

In its sample, this clonotype was seen many times. This rearrangement joins TRBV1 to TRBJ1-5; TRBD1 is taken as the D call from the table, unchecked against the DNA. TRBV1 constitutes a pseudogene. The CDR3 consists of 15 residues. The CDR3 protein is CTSSQPGQGDQPQHF. CDR3 nucleotides: TGCACCAGCAGCCAGCCGGGACAGGGAGATCAGCCCCAGCATTTT.

This clonotype was detected many times. The chain has TRBV7-2 and TRBJ2-5, with 13 bases that match TRBD2. The CDR3 has 16 amino acids. Losses at the gene ends were 3 bases for V and 4 bases for J; bases not matched to a gene: 5. Germline assignment: CDR1 SGHTA and CDR2 FQGNSA. Here the CDR3 reads CASSLRLAGGTETQYF. The DNA of the CDR3 is TGTGCCAGCAGCTTGCGACTAGCGGGGGGCACAGAGACCCAGTACTTC.

The table lists this clonotype with many counts. This chain uses TRBV5-8 with TRBJ2-1, with no clear D. CDR1 and CDR2 from the germline V gene are SGHTS and YDEGEE. The CDR3 has 16 amino acids. The V end was cut by 0 bases, the J end by 0 bases, with 10 bases between. The CDR3 is CASSLVVFSSYNEQFF. DNA for the CDR3: TGTGCCAGCAGCTTGGTTGTTTTTAGCTCCTACAATGAGCAGTTCTTC.

This clonotype was observed at least ten times. CDR3 DNA: TGCGCCAGCAGCTTGGGTCTCGGACAGGGGAGCTATGGCTACACCTTC. Protein product: CASSLGLGQGSYGYTF. V usage is TRBV5-1 and J usage is TRBJ1-2; 9 nucleotides align to TRBD1. The CDR3 has 16 residues. Germline V gene data show CDR1 as SGHRS and CDR2 as YFSETQ. Trimming took 0 bases from V and 4 from J; bases not matched to a gene: 7.

V and J are TRBV28 and TRBJ1-2, with D unresolved. The CDR3 runs 13 residues. V lost 5 bases, J lost 6 bases, and 13 bases lay in between. Germline V gene sequence: CDR1 MDHEN, CDR2 SYDVKM. The CDR3 protein is CASSIPATDGYTF. CDR3 sequence (DNA): TGTGCCAGCAGTATTCCCGCGACGGATGGCTACACCTTC.

This clonotype was recorded many times. V usage is TRBV5-6 and J usage is TRBJ1-6; D may be TRBD1 (5 bases). CDR1 and CDR2 (germline): SGHDT, YYEEEE. V gave up 4 bases and J gave up 5 bases, with 10 bases separating them. The CDR3 totals 14 residues. The CDR3 bases are TGTGCCAGCAGCCGGGGACGGGATAATTCACCCCTCCACTTT. Translating gives CASSRGRDNSPLHF.

The chain employs TRBV29-1 and TRBJ1-1; D is ambiguous. Germline lookup yields CDR1 SQVTM and CDR2 ANQGSEA. Trimming removed 8 bases at V and 4 bases at J, with 11 bases between. The CDR3 length is 11 residues. This chain's CDR3 is CSSRSSTEAFF. DNA of the CDR3: TGCAGCTCTCGGAGCAGCACTGAAGCTTTCTTT.

This clonotype showed up many times. The chain carries TRBV14 and TRBJ2-2; no firm D call. The CDR3 covers 12 residues. Trimming took off 4 bases at V and 3 bases at J, with 3 bases between the two ends. From germline, CDR1 is SGHDN and CDR2 FVKESK. The CDR3 region has the DNA TGTGCCAGCAGCCCCGACACCGGGGAGCTGTTTTTT. It specifies CASSPDTGELFF.

There are many counts of this clonotype. The CDR3 loop reads CSVVGGPSEAQYF. The CDR3, as DNA: TGCAGCGTTGTCGGGGGACCCTCGGAGGCCCAGTACTTC. The chain links TRBV29-1 to TRBJ2-5, with D maybe TRBD2 (6 bases). V dropped 4 bases and J dropped 9 bases, with 18 bases sitting between them. Germline V gives CDR1 SQVTM, CDR2 ANQGSEA. The CDR3 is 13 amino acids.

This clonotype was seen repeatedly, ten times or more. The J gene is TRBJ2-5, the V gene TRBV20-1; D is undetermined. V was pared by 3 bases and J by 4 bases, with 15 bases between. The CDR3 extends over 14 amino acids. Germline-derived CDR1 and CDR2 are DFQATT and SNEGSKA (reference sequence). CDR3 region: CSASPGPVGETQYF. DNA for the CDR3: TGCAGTGCTAGCCCCGGCCCCGTGGGAGAGACCCAGTACTTC.

Many counts were recorded for this clonotype. This chain's CDR3 is CASSQDLSVGTGIKVGNQPQHF. For the CDR3, the DNA is TGTGCCAGCAGCCAAGATCTGTCCGTTGGGACAGGGATAAAGGTGGGGAATCAGCCCCAGCATTTT. This sequence joins TRBV4-2 and TRBJ1-5; the match to TRBD1 covers 9 bases. The J segment lost 4 bases and the V segment lost 0 bases, leaving 22 bases of the junction unmatched. There are 22 residues in the CDR3. The germline V gene has CDR1 LGHNA and CDR2 YNFKEQ.

This clonotype has a count of ten or more. The CDR3 is CASSLVGVGNQPQHF. CDR3 coding DNA: TGTGCCAGCAGTTTAGTAGGGGTGGGCAATCAGCCCCAGCATTTT. This chain connects TRBV28 to TRBJ1-5; D might be TRBD1 (5 bases). Germline assignment: CDR1 MDHEN and CDR2 SYDVKM. Trimming removed 2 bases from V and 2 bases from J, with 10 bases in between. This CDR3 has 15 residues. Full variable domain (outside the CDR3, taken from reference TRBV28 and TRBJ1-5): DVKVTQSSRYLVKRTGEKVFLECVQDMDHENMFWYRQDPGLGLRLIYFSYDVKMKEKGDIPEGYSVSREKKERFSLILESASTNQTSMYLCASSLVGVGNQPQHFGDGTRLSIL.

This clonotype was detected ten times or more. The chain carries TRBV5-1 and TRBJ1-1, with unresolved D. The V gene's germline CDR1 is SGHRS and CDR2 YFSETQ. This CDR3 spans 12 amino acids. Trimming removed 1 base from V and 4 bases from J, with 5 bases in between. CDR3 coding DNA: TGCGCCAGCAGCTTGCACGGCACTGAAGCTTTCTTT. Its translation is CASSLHGTEAFF.

This clonotype was seen repeatedly, ten times or more. The rearrangement uses TRBV20-1 and TRBJ2-5, with D possibly being TRBD2 (6 bases). V was trimmed by 6 bases and J by 2 bases, leaving 16 bases between them. This CDR3 has 14 residues. In germline, CDR1 is DFQATT, CDR2 SNEGSKA (reference sequence). DNA of the CDR3: TGCAGTGCAATGACTAGTCTGTCACAAGAGACCCAGTACTTC. It yields the protein CSAMTSLSQETQYF.

This clonotype was counted at least ten times. This chain uses TRBV2 with TRBJ2-7; 10 nucleotides match TRBD2. J lost 3 bases, V lost 1 base, and 3 bases had no gene match. Per the germline V gene, CDR1 is SNHLY and CDR2 is FYNNEI. The CDR3 totals 15 residues. The CDR3 here is CASSEGVAGGYEQYF. DNA of the CDR3: TGTGCCAGCAGTGAAGGGGTAGCGGGGGGCTACGAGCAGTACTTC.

This rearrangement joins TRBV30 to TRBJ2-1; D is unclear. Germline V CDR1 and CDR2: GTSNPN, SVGIG (reference sequence). This CDR3 contains 13 residues. Trimming removed 3 bases at V and 5 bases at J, with 11 bases between. This CDR3 is CAWRSLAHNEQFF. The CDR3 nucleotides read TGTGCCTGGAGATCCCTGGCCCACAATGAGCAGTTCTTC. The full variable domain, rest sourced from reference TRBV30 and TRBJ2-1, is SQTIHQWPATLVQPVGSPLSLECTVEGTSNPNLYWYRQAAGRGLQLLFYSVGIGQISSEVPQNLSASRPQDRQFILSSKKLLLSDSGFYLCAWRSLAHNEQFFGPGTRLTVL.

The chain uses TRBV4-1 and TRBJ2-7, with TRBD1 matching 7 bases. The CDR3 has 16 residues. Unmatched junction bases numbered 9, after V lost 4 bases and J lost 0 bases. Germline CDR1 MGHRA, CDR2 YSYEKL. The CDR3: CASSPIGQASSYEQYF. CDR3 in DNA: TGCGCCAGCAGCCCGATAGGACAGGCAAGCTCCTACGAGCAGTACTTC.

The chain recombines TRBV20-1 with TRBJ2-1, with unresolved D. The CDR3 has 11 amino acids. Germline V lookup: CDR1 DFQATT, CDR2 SNEGSKA (reference sequence). The CDR3 DNA reads as TGCAAAGCCAGCACCTACAATGAGCAGTTCTTC. Translated, it gives CKASTYNEQFF.

This sequence joins TRBV9 and TRBJ1-3, with D unclear. V dropped 0 bases and J dropped 0 bases, with 7 bases sitting between them. The CDR3 is made up of 15 amino acids. Germline values: CDR1 SGDLS, CDR2 YYNGEE. The CDR3: CASSVGESSGNTIYF. The CDR3 nucleotides read TGTGCCAGCAGCGTAGGGGAGAGCTCTGGAAACACCATATATTTT.

This clonotype has a count of ten or more. The V and J genes are TRBV4-1 and TRBJ2-5, with 7 bases aligning to TRBD2. The germline V gene encodes CDR1 MGHRA and CDR2 YSYEKL. V shed 2 bases and J 1 base; nucleotides not matched to a gene: 7. This CDR3 spans 16 amino acids. In nucleotides, the CDR3 is TGCGCCAGCAGCCAACGAACCCCTAGCGGCCAAGAGACCCAGTACTTC. Protein sequence: CASSQRTPSGQETQYF.

Many counts were recorded for this clonotype. The V call is TRBV20-1, the J call TRBJ2-7; the match to TRBD2 covers 7 bases. V lost 0 bases, J lost 3 bases, and 20 bases stayed unmatched. CDR1 and CDR2 from the germline V gene are DFQATT and SNEGSKA (reference sequence). This CDR3 has 19 amino acids. The CDR3 region is CSARDRLADPFLPSYEQYF. CDR3 nucleotide sequence: TGCAGTGCTAGAGATCGGCTAGCGGATCCATTTTTGCCAAGCTACGAGCAGTACTTC.

There are many counts of this clonotype. The rearrangement joins TRBV29-1 to TRBJ2-4; 9 nucleotides agree with TRBD1. Germline-derived CDR1 and CDR2 are SQVTM and ANQGSEA. CDR3 length: 14 residues. The V and J ends lost 0 bases and 6 bases, in that order; junction bases with no gene match: 3. As DNA, the CDR3 is TGCAGCGTTGAAGAACAGGGGGCGCGAAACATTCAGTACTTC. It codes for CSVEEQGARNIQYF.